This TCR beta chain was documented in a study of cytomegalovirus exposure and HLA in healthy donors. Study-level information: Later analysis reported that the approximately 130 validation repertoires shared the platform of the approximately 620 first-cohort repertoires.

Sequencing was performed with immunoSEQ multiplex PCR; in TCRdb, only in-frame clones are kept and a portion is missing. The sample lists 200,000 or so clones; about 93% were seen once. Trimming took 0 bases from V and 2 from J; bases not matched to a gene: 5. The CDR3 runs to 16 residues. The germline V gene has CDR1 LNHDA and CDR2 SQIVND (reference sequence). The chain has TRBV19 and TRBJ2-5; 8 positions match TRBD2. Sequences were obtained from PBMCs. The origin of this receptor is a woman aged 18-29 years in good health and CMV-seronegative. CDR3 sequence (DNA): TGTGCCAGTAGTATAGATGGAGCGGGAGCACAAGAGACCCAGTACTTC. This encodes CASSIDGAGAQETQYF.